These 11 T cell receptor beta chains came from one sample sequenced in a study of naive CD8 T cells in extremely preterm neonates (dated by TCRdb to the late 2010s). Libraries were constructed by the immunoSEQ multiplex PCR assay. In TCRdb, the immuneACCESS table is reduced to in-frame sequences with V and J assigned. These tables do not hold every clone; where another copy was compared, an unresolved V gene accounts for under half, and the others remain unexplained. Recorded for this sample are around 6,600 clones; approximately 98% of them occurred a single time. 0.3% to 0.35% of the sample belongs to the ten largest clones. Sequenced material: naive CD8+ T cells from blood. The receptors here all came from a human donor in good health.

The DNA for the CDR3 is TGCAGCGTTGAAGATCCGCCGGGGGCTGAAGCTTTCTTT. This sequence encodes CSVEDPPGAEAFF. The V gene is TRBV29-1, the J gene TRBJ1-1; D perhaps matches TRBD1 (5 bases). Germline-derived CDR1 and CDR2 are SQVTM and ANQGSEA. The V and J ends lost 0 bases and 6 bases respectively, with 11 bases between them. The CDR3 consists of 13 residues.

In the case of this clone: A junction boundary mismatches the germline segment, possibly from a read error. The V and J genes are TRBV29-1 and TRBJ2-5; 13 bases match TRBD2. The length of the CDR3 is 14 residues. Looked up from germline, CDR1 is SQVTM and CDR2 is ANQGSEA. The CDR3 loop reads CSVQLAGGQDTQYF. CDR3 sequence (DNA): TGCAGCGTCCAACTAGCGGGAGGGCAAGATACCCAGTACTTC.

The chain is built from TRBV29-1 and TRBJ2-3, with 9 bases lining up with TRBD1. The CDR3 extends over 15 amino acids. The V gene end was trimmed by 6 bases and the J gene end by 0 bases; junction bases not matched to a gene: 7. From germline, CDR1 is SQVTM and CDR2 ANQGSEA. CDR3: CSVDGTGPSTDTQYF. CDR3 DNA sequence: TGCAGCGTCGACGGGACAGGGCCTAGCACAGATACGCAGTATTTT.

The chain links TRBV29-1 to TRBJ2-7; possible D gene TRBD1, 6 bases. The V and J ends lost 7 bases and 3 bases respectively, with 16 bases between them. The CDR3 runs to 13 residues. Germline V gene data show CDR1 as SQVTM and CDR2 as ANQGSEA. The CDR3 DNA reads as TGCAGCGCCATACAGGGTTTGGACTACGAGCAGTACTTC. Its translation: CSAIQGLDYEQYF.

This chain joins TRBV11-3 and TRBJ2-2; 12 nucleotides match TRBD2. V shed 5 bases and J 5 bases; nucleotides not matched to a gene: 6. CDR3 length equals 16 residues. CDR1 and CDR2 from the germline V gene are SGHNT and YENEEA. This CDR3 is CASSGLAGRKTGELFF. The CDR3 coding sequence is TGTGCCAGCAGCGGACTAGCGGGAAGAAAAACCGGGGAGCTGTTTTTT.

The chain combines TRBV29-1 with TRBJ2-1, with TRBD2 matching 10 bases. J was trimmed by 8 bases and V by 5 bases; bases with no gene match: 6. The CDR3 extends over 13 amino acids. Germline V lookup: CDR1 SQVTM, CDR2 ANQGSEA. This CDR3 reads CSVWIAGGDEQFF. CDR3 bases: TGCAGCGTTTGGATAGCGGGAGGCGATGAGCAGTTCTTC.

J is TRBJ1-2 and V is TRBV2; TRBD1 matches 7 bases. Germline V lookup: CDR1 SNHLY, CDR2 FYNNEI. The CDR3 contains 13 residues. With 6 bases clipped from V and 4 bases from J, the junction kept 5 bases outside the gene matches. Written as DNA, the CDR3 is TGTGCCAGCAGCTCCAGGGGGAGCTATGGCTACACCTTC. Translated: CASSSRGSYGYTF.

CDR3 protein: CASNNGGLAGDTQYF. CDR3 DNA: TGTGCCAGCAACAACGGAGGGCTAGCTGGGGATACGCAGTATTTT. The V call is TRBV9, the J call TRBJ2-3; D might be TRBD2 (6 bases). The V gene lost 6 bases and the J gene lost 6 bases, with 20 bases spanning the gap. CDR1 is SGDLS, CDR2 YYNGEE, per germline. This CDR3 has 15 amino acids. Using reference TRBV9 and TRBJ2-3 for the parts outside the CDR3, the full variable domain is DSGVTQTPKHLITATGQRVTLRCSPRSGDLSVYWYQQSLDQGLQFLIQYYNGEERAKGNILERFSAQQFPDLHSELNLSSLELGDSALYFCASNNGGLAGDTQYFGPGTRLTVL.

The chain employs TRBV7-9 and TRBJ2-1; D unresolved. Trimming pared 3 bases from V and 6 bases from J, leaving 6 bases between. Germline CDR1 reads SEHNR; CDR2 reads FQNEAQ (reference sequence). The CDR3 has 12 residues. The CDR3 here is CASSFEVNEQFF. The CDR3 nucleotides read TGTGCCAGCAGCTTTGAGGTCAATGAGCAGTTCTTC.

The rearrangement uses TRBV30 and TRBJ2-7; perhaps TRBD2 as D (5 bases). V was pared by 0 bases and J by 2 bases, with 8 bases between. Per the germline V gene, CDR1 is GTSNPN and CDR2 is SVGIG (reference sequence). The CDR3 loop spans 13 amino acids. CDR3: CAWSVTGAYEQYF. In DNA, the CDR3 is TGTGCCTGGAGTGTAACCGGGGCCTACGAGCAGTACTTC.

The gene calls are TRBV5-8 and TRBJ2-7; maybe TRBD1 (5 bases). Germline V gene data show CDR1 as SGHTS and CDR2 as YDEGEE. The CDR3 has 13 residues. V lost 4 bases and J lost 3, with 11 bases in between. The CDR3 is CASSPRTHYEQYF. The CDR3 DNA sequence: TGTGCCAGCAGCCCCCGGACACACTACGAGCAGTACTTC.